These 23 T cell receptor delta chains originate from one sample sequenced in a study of gamma-delta T cells after stem cell transplantation. TCRdb reprocessed the RT-PCR reads using CATT. Counted here are around 6,700 delta-chain clones, around a quarter occurring once; the ten biggest clones make up 18%. Sample: gamma-delta T cells. The receptors stem from a human donor. It is not recorded whose cells these are; they may come from a transplant donor.

This clone was counted a few times. This chain uses TRAV29/DV5 with TRDJ4; 7 nucleotides line up with TRDD3. Germline CDR1 is NSMFDY and CDR2 is ISSIKDK. CDR3 length: 20 residues. V lost 0 bases, J lost 0 bases, and 23 bases stayed unmatched. CDR3 in amino acids: CAASASTPDYWGLTSRPLIF. DNA for the CDR3: TGTGCAGCAAGCGCGAGTACACCCGACTACTGGGGATTAACTTCCAGACCCCTGATCTTT.

Worth noting for this clone: TCRdb shows a much larger clone's protein in place of this DNA's translation, and the two differ at residue 5, likely through a read error; the protein shown is translated from the DNA. V gene TRDV2 combines with J gene TRDJ1; 13 nucleotides agree with TRDD3. CDR1 is GEAIGNYY and CDR2 is EKD in the germline V gene. The CDR3 consists of 19 residues. J gave up 3 bases and V 3 bases, and 15 bases lay outside the gene matches. The CDR3 loop is CACDPLSYWGIRPADKLIF. The DNA of the CDR3 is TGTGCCTGTGACCCCCTATCCTACTGGGGGATACGCCCTGCCGATAAACTCATCTTT.

Of note for this clone: This probably arose from a read error, given a far larger clone one base away. Other DNA sequences of this sample code for an identical CDR3. CDR3 protein: CACDTPWGIQSYTDKLIF. The CDR3 DNA sequence: TGCGCCTGTGACACGCCCTGGGGGATCCAATCGTACACCGATAAACTCATCTTT. This rearrangement joins TRDV2 to TRDJ1; 9 bases match TRDD3. The germline CDR1 and CDR2 sequences are GEAIGNYY and EKD. This CDR3 contains 18 residues.

This clone was seen more than once but under ten times. The V gene is TRDV2, the J gene TRDJ1; TRDD3 might be the D (6 bases). Germline assignment: CDR1 GEAIGNYY and CDR2 EKD. The CDR3 covers 16 residues. Trimming removed 0 bases at V and 3 bases at J, with 16 bases between. The CDR3 region has the DNA TGTGCCTGTGACACCCTTAGGGGGGAAGTGCCCGATAAACTCATCTTT. Protein sequence: CACDTLRGEVPDKLIF.

Points on this clone: Other DNA sequences in the same sample also yield this CDR3. The chain recombines TRDV1 with TRDJ1; a possible D gene is TRDD2 (7 bases). Germline V CDR1 and CDR2: TSWWSYY, QGS. There are 22 residues in the CDR3. V was pared by 3 bases and J by 0 bases, with 32 bases between. The CDR3 DNA sequence: TGTGCTCTTGGGGAGCTAGTTCCTACCCGTAAGTGGGGGTCCAGATACACCGATAAACTCATCTTT. Translating gives CALGELVPTRKWGSRYTDKLIF.

Judged by abundance, this clone is medium-sized. V and J are TRDV2 and TRDJ1, with a tentative D call TRDD3 (6 bases). V dropped 0 bases and J dropped 0 bases, with 25 bases sitting between them. The CDR3 is made up of 20 amino acids. CDR1 is GEAIGNYY and CDR2 is EKD in the germline V gene. CDR3 sequence reads: CACDTSFGGGPTRYTDKLIF. The CDR3 nucleotides are TGTGCCTGTGACACCAGTTTTGGTGGGGGGCCTACGAGGTACACCGATAAACTCATCTTT.

This clone was picked up a small number of times. The J gene is TRDJ1, the V gene TRDV2, with 13 bases that match TRDD3. CDR3 length: 18 residues. Germline CDR1 GEAIGNYY, CDR2 EKD. The V and J ends lost 3 bases and 3 bases, in that order; junction bases with no gene match: 12. CDR3 region: CACDALPVLGDTPDKLIF. CDR3 sequence (DNA): TGTGCCTGTGACGCCTTACCGGTACTGGGGGATACGCCCGATAAACTCATCTTT.

In the case of this clone: This likely came from a read error, as a far larger clone is one base away. V gene TRDV2 combines with J gene TRDJ1; TRDD3 agrees at 7 bases. V shed 3 bases and J 3 bases; nucleotides not matched to a gene: 12. CDR3 length: 16 residues. The germline gives CDR1 GEAIGNYY, CDR2 EKD. CDR3 residues: CACDSLLGRRADKLIF. The CDR3 region has the DNA TGTGCCTGTGACTCCTTACTGGGGCGAAGGGCCGATAAACTCATCTTT.

By proportion, this clone is medium-sized. This chain joins TRDV1 and TRDJ1; 9 bases line up with TRDD3. J lost 2 bases, V lost 1 base, and 8 bases had no gene match. The CDR3 contains 17 residues. Per the germline V gene, CDR1 is TSWWSYY and CDR2 is QGS. CDR3 in DNA: TGTGCTCTTGGGGAACCTCTGTACTGGGGGACGACCGATAAACTCATCTTT. Translation gives CALGEPLYWGTTDKLIF.

About this clone itself: The translation of this DNA and the TCRdb protein of a much larger clone differ at residue 7, probably owing to a read error; the protein shown here is translated from the DNA. The chain links TRDV2 to TRDJ2, with D perhaps TRDD3 (5 bases). Trimming left V 0 bases short and J 5 bases short, with 12 bases between. This CDR3 spans 15 amino acids. CDR1 is GEAIGNYY and CDR2 is EKD in the germline V gene. This CDR3 reads CACDTVEIHTAQLFF. CDR3 in DNA: TGTGCCTGTGACACCGTCGAGATACACACAGCACAACTCTTCTTT.

For this clone: This may arise from a read error, as a much more abundant clone is one base away. This chain joins TRDV2 and TRDJ3; 11 bases align to TRDD3. In germline, CDR1 is GEAIGNYY, CDR2 EKD. The CDR3 is 21 amino acids. Trimming removed 0 bases from V and 0 bases from J; junction bases left unmatched: 9. The CDR3 loop reads CACDTWAGGYTGSWDTRQMFF. The DNA of the CDR3 is TGTGCCTGTGACACCTGGGCTGGGGGATACACCGGCTCCTGGGACACCCGACAGATGTTTTTC.

The chain links TRDV2 to TRDJ1; TRDD3 agrees at 8 bases. In germline, CDR1 is GEAIGNYY, CDR2 EKD. There are 17 residues in the CDR3. Trimming at V came to 1 base and at J to 0 bases, leaving 9 bases not matched to a gene. CDR3 amino acids: CACDTVTGGPYTDKLIF. The CDR3, as DNA: TGTGCCTGTGACACTGTTACTGGGGGGCCGTACACCGATAAACTCATCTTT.

The V gene is TRDV2, the J gene TRDJ1; TRDD3 aligns across 8 bases. The length of the CDR3 is 15 residues. After removal of 4 bases from V and 4 bases from J, the junction contained 10 bases not matched to a gene. Germline V CDR1 and CDR2: GEAIGNYY, EKD. The CDR3 DNA follows: TGTGCCTGTGAACCCCTGGGGGAATCTGGCGATAAACTCATCTTT. This translates into CACEPLGESGDKLIF.

This clone has only a few counts. The gene calls are TRDV2 and TRDJ1; 8 positions agree with TRDD3. This CDR3 has 16 amino acids. Germline loops: CDR1 GEAIGNYY, CDR2 EKD. Trimming cost V 3 bases and J 3 bases; bases outside gene matches: 11. Here the CDR3 reads CACDSLLLGAPDKLIF. The CDR3 DNA is TGTGCCTGTGACTCCTTGTTACTGGGGGCCCCCGATAAACTCATCTTT.

This clone is deemed medium-sized (0.01 to 0.1%). The rearrangement uses TRDV2 and TRDJ1; 8 bases are a match to TRDD3. CDR1 GEAIGNYY and CDR2 EKD come from the germline V gene. The CDR3 length is 21 residues. The V segment lost 1 base and the J segment 0 bases; nucleotides outside the gene matches: 21. This CDR3 reads CACDTVMGDPYRKEYTDKLIF. CDR3 nucleotide sequence: TGTGCCTGTGACACGGTGATGGGGGATCCATATAGAAAGGAGTACACCGATAAACTCATCTTT.

In this sample, this clone turned up a few times. This chain links TRDV2 with TRDJ1; 13 bases agree with TRDD3. Germline CDR1 and CDR2: GEAIGNYY and EKD. V lost 1 base, J lost 0 bases, and 7 bases stayed unmatched. The CDR3 is 18 residues long. As DNA, the CDR3 is TGTGCCTGTGACACTATGTACTGGGGGATACGCAACACCGATAAACTCATCTTT. Translation gives CACDTMYWGIRNTDKLIF.

V and J are TRDV2 and TRDJ1; the match to TRDD2 covers 9 bases. V shed 3 bases, J shed 1 base, and the junction held 11 bases outside the gene matches. The germline V gene has CDR1 GEAIGNYY and CDR2 EKD. There are 17 residues in the CDR3. CDR3 nucleotide sequence: TGTGCCTGTGACCTCCTTCCTACTGAACTGGGCACCGATAAACTCATCTTT. It translates to CACDLLPTELGTDKLIF.

As to this clone: This probably arose from a read error, given a far larger clone one base away. The sample carries other DNA sequences with the same CDR3. This CDR3 is CACDGLLGPVGGKLIF. In DNA, the CDR3 is TGTGCCTGCGACGGCCTACTGGGCCCCGTAGGGGGTAAACTCATCTTT. V and J are TRDV2 and TRDJ1; a weak D match, TRDD3 (6 bases). CDR3 length equals 16 residues. Trimming removed 7 bases at V and 7 bases at J, with 27 bases between. Germline loops: CDR1 GEAIGNYY, CDR2 EKD.

This clone rates as medium-sized. The CDR3: CALEAFLRYWGISKGEDKLIF. The DNA for the CDR3 is TGTGCTCTTGAGGCCTTCCTAAGGTACTGGGGGATAAGTAAAGGGGAGGATAAACTCATCTTT. The chain has TRDV1 and TRDJ1, with 11 bases identical to TRDD3. Germline assignment: CDR1 TSWWSYY and CDR2 QGS. With V trimmed by 7 bases and J by 5 bases, 27 bases remained unmatched. The CDR3 runs 21 residues.

The chain uses TRDV2 and TRDJ1, with D unresolved. The CDR3 covers 17 residues. CDR1 and CDR2 (germline): GEAIGNYY, EKD. V was cut by 2 bases and J by 0 bases, with 18 bases left in between. The CDR3 protein is CACDKLGPLSYTDKLIF. The CDR3 DNA reads TGTGCCTGTGACAAGTTAGGGCCCCTCTCGTACACCGATAAACTCATCTTT.

This clone was detected only a few times. This chain uses TRDV1 with TRDJ1; D is ambiguous. The germline gives CDR1 TSWWSYY, CDR2 QGS. There are 17 residues in the CDR3. Between the trimmed V and J ends, which lost 2 bases and 1 base, there was a span of 17 bases. The CDR3 loop is CALGEYAAHTITDKLIF. CDR3 nucleotide sequence: TGTGCTCTTGGGGAATATGCAGCGCATACAATCACCGATAAACTCATCTTT.

As regards this clone: Possible read error: a much larger clone is one base away. The sample has other DNA sequences that encode this CDR3 too. The chain combines TRDV2 with TRDJ1; D is uncertain. Per the germline V gene, CDR1 is GEAIGNYY and CDR2 is EKD. The CDR3 is 13 amino acids. V was trimmed by 3 bases and J by 5 bases, leaving 12 bases between them. The CDR3 sequence is CACDPIGTDKLIF. CDR3 DNA sequence: TGTGCCTGTGACCCTATCGGCACTGATAAACTCATCTTT.

Worth noting for this clone: Since a much larger clone is just one base distant, this may be a read error. The sample holds other DNA sequences that translate to the same CDR3. This chain joins TRDV2 and TRDJ1, with TRDD3 matching over 11 bases. CDR3 length: 16 residues. Germline values: CDR1 GEAIGNYY, CDR2 EKD. The trim removed 0 bases at V and 9 bases at J, leaving 11 bases unmatched. CDR3 DNA sequence: TGTGCCTGTGACACCTTACTGGGGGATAAAAGAAGCGAACTCATCTTT. Residues: CACDTLLGDKRSELIF.